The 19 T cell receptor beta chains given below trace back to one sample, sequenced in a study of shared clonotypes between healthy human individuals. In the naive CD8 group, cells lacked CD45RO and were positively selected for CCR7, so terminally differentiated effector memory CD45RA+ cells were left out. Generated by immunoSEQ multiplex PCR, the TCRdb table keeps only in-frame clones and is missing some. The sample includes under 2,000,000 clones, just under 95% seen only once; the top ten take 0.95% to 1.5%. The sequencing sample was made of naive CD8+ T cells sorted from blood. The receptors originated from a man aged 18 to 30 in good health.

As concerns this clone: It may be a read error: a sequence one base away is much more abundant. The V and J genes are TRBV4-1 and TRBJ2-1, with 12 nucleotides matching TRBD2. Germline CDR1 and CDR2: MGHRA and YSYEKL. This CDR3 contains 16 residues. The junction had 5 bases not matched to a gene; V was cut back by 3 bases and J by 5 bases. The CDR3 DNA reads TGCGCCAGCAGCCACCCGACTAGCGGGGGTAACAATGAGCAGTTCTTC. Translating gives CASSHPTSGGNNEQFF.

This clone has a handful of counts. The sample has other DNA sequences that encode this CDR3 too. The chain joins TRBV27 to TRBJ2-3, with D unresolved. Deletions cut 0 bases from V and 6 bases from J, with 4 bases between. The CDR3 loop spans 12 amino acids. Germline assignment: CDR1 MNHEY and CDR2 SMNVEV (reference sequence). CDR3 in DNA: TGTGCCAGCAGTTTATCGAGGGATACGCAGTATTTT. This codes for CASSLSRDTQYF.

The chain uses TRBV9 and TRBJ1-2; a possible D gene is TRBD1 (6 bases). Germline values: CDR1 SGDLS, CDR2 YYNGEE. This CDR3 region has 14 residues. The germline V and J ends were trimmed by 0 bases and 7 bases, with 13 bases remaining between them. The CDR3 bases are TGTGCCAGCAGCGTAGTAGGGGGGGTGGCTGGCTACACCTTC. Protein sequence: CASSVVGGVAGYTF. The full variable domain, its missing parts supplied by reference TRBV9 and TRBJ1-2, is DSGVTQTPKHLITATGQRVTLRCSPRSGDLSVYWYQQSLDQGLQFLIQYYNGEERAKGNILERFSAQQFPDLHSELNLSSLELGDSALYFCASSVVGGVAGYTFGSGTRLTVV.

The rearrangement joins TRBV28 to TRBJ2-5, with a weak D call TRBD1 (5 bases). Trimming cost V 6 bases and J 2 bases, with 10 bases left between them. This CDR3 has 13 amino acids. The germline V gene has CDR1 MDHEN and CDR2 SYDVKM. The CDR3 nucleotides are TGTGCCAGCAGCAAGGACATGCAAGAGACCCAGTACTTC. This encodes CASSKDMQETQYF.

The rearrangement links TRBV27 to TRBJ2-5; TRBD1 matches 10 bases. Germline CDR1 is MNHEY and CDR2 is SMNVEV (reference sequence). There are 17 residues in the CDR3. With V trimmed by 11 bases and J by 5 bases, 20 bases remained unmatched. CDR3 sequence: CASQALPRDRGWETQYF. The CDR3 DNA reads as TGTGCCTCTCAGGCCCTTCCCCGGGACAGGGGTTGGGAGACCCAGTACTTC.

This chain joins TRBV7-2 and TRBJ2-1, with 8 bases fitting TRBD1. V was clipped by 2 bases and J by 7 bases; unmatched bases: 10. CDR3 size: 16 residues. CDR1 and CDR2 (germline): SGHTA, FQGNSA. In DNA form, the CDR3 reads TGTGCCAGCAGCTTACGCCCCCCGGGACAGGAGAATGAGCAGTTCTTC. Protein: CASSLRPPGQENEQFF.

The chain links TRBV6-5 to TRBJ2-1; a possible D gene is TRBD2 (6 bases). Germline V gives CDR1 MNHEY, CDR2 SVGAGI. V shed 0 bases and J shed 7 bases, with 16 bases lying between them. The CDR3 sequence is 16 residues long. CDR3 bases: TGTGCCAGCAGTTACTCGACGGGGGAAAGAGGGAATGAGCAGTTCTTC. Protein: CASSYSTGERGNEQFF.

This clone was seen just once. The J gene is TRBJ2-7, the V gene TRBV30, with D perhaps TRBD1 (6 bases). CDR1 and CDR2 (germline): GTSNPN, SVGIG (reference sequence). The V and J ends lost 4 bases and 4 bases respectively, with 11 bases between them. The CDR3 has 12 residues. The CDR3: CAWNLQGYEQYF. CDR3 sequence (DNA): TGTGCCTGGAATCTCCAGGGGTACGAGCAGTACTTC.

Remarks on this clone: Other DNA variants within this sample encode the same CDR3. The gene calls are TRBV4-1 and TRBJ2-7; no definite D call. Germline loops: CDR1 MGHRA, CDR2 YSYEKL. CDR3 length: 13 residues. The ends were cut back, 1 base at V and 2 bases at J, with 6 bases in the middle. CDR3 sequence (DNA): TGCGCCAGCAGCCAAGGAGACACCTACGAGCAGTACTTC. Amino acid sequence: CASSQGDTYEQYF.

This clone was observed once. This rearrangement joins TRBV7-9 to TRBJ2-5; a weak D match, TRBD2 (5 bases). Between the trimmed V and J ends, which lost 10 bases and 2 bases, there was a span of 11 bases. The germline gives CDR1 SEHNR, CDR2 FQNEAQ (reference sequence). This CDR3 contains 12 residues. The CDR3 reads CAIQSGQETQYF. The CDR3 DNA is TGTGCCATTCAGTCGGGGCAAGAGACCCAGTACTTC.

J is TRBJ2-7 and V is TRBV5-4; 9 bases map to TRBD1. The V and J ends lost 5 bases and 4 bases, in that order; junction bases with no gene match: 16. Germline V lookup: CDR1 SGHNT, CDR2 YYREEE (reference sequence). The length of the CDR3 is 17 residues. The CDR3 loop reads CASSWGPGTGIGYEQYF. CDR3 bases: TGTGCCAGCAGTTGGGGTCCCGGGACAGGGATCGGGTACGAGCAGTACTTC.

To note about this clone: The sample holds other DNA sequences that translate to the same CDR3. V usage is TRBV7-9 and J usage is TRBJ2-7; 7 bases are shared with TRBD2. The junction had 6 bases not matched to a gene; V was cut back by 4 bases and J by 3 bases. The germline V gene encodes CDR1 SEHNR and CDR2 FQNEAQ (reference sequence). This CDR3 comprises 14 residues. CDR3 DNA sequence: TGTGCCAGCAGCTCCCCGGGGGGTAGCTACGAGCAGTACTTC. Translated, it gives CASSSPGGSYEQYF.

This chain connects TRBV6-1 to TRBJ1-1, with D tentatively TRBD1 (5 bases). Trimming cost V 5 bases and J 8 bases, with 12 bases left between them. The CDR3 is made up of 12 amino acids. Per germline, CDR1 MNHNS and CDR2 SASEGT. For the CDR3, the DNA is TGTGCCAGCAGTTGGGGCCTCCGGGAAGCTTTCTTT. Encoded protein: CASSWGLREAFF.

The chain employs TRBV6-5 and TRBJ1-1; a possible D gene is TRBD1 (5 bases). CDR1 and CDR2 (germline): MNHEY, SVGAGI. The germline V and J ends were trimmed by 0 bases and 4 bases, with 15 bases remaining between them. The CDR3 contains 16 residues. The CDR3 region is CASSYSAGEVFTEAFF. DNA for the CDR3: TGTGCCAGCAGTTACTCGGCGGGGGAAGTATTCACTGAAGCTTTCTTT.

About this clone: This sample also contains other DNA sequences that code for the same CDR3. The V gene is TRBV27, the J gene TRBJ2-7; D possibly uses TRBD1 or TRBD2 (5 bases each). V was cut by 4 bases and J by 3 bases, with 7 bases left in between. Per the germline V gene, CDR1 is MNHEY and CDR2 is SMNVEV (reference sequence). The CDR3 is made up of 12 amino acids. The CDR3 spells CASSSGRYEQYF. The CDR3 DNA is TGTGCCAGCAGTTCGGGGCGCTACGAGCAGTACTTC.

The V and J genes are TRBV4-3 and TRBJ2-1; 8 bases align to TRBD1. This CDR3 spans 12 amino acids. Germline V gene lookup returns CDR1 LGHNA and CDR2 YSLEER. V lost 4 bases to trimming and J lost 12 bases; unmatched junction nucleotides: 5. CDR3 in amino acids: CASSRDRGLQFF. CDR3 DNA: TGCGCCAGCAGCCGAGACAGGGGTCTGCAGTTCTTC.

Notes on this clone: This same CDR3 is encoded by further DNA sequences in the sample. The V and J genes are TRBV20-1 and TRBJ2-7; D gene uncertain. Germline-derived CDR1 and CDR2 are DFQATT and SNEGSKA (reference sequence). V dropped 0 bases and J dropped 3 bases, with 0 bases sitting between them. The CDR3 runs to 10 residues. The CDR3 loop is CSARDYEQYF. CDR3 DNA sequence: TGCAGTGCTAGAGACTACGAGCAGTACTTC.

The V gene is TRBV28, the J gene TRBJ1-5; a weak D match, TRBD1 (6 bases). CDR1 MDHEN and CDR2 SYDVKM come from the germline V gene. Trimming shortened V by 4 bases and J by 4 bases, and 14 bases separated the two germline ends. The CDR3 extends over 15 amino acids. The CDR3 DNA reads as TGTGCCAGCAGTTCAAAACGACAGGAGAATCAGCCCCAGCATTTT. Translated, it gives CASSSKRQENQPQHF.

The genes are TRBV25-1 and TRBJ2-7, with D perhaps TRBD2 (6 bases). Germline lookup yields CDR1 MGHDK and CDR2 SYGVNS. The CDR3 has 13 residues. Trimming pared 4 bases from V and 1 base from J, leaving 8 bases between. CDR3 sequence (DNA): TGTGCCAGCAGTGGGACTACATCCTACGAGCAGTACTTC. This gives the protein CASSGTTSYEQYF.